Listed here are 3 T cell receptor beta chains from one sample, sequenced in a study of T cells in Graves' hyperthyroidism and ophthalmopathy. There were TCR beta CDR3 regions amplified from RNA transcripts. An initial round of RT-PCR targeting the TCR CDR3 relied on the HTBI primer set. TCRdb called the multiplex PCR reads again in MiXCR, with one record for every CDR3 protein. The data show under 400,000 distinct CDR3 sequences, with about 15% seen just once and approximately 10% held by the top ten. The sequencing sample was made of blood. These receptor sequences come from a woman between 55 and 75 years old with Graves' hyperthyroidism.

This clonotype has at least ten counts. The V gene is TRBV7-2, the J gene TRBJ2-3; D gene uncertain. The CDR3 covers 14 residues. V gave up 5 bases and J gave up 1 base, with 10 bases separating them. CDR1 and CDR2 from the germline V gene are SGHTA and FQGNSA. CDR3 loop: CASSRRTGTDTQYF. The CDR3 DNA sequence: TGTGCCAGCAGCCGACGGACCGGCACAGATACGCAGTATTTT. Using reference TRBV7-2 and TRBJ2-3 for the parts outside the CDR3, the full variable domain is GAGVSQSPSNKVTEKGKDVELRCDPISGHTALYWYRQSLGQGLEFLIYFQGNSAPDKSGLPSDRFSAERTGGSVSTLTIQRTQQEDSAVYLCASSRRTGTDTQYFGPGTRLTVL.

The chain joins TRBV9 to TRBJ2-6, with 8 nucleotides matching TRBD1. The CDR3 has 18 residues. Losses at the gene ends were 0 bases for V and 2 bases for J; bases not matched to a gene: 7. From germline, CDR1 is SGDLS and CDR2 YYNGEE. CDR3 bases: TGTGCCAGCAGCGTAGCAACAGGGGGAAGAGCTGGGGCCAACGTCCTGACTTTC. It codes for CASSVATGGRAGANVLTF.

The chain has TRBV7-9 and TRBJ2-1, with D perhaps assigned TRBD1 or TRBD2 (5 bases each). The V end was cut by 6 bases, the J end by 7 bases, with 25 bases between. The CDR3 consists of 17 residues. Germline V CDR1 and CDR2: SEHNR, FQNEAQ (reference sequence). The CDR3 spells CASRVRPGQSTGNEQFF. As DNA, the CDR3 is TGTGCCAGCAGAGTACGCCCGGGGCAAAGTACTGGAAATGAGCAGTTCTTC.